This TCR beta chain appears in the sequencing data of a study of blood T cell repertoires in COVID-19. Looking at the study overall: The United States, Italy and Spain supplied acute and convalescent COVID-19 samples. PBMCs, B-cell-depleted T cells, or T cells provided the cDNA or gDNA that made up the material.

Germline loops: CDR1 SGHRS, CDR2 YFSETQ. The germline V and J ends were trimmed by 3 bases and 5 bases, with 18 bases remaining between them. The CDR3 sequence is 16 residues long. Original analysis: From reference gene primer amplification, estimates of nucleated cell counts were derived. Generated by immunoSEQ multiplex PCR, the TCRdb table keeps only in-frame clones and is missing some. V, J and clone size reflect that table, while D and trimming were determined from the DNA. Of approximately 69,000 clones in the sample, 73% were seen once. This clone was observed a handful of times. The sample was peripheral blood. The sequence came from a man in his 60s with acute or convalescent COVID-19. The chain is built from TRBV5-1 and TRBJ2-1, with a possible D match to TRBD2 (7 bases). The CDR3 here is CASSSRVGGPDNEQFF. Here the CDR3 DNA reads TGCGCCAGCAGCTCCCGTGTCGGGGGGCCAGACAATGAGCAGTTCTTC. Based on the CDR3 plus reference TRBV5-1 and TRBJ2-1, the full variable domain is KAGVTQTPRYLIKTRGQQVTLSCSPISGHRSVSWYQQTPGQGLQFLFEYFSETQRNKGNFPGRFSGRQFSNSRSEMNVSTLELGDSALYLCASSSRVGGPDNEQFFGPGTRLTVL.